Presented here are 17 T cell receptor beta chains from one specimen sequenced in a study of cytomegalovirus exposure and HLA in healthy donors. TCRdb's table, derived via immunoSEQ multiplex PCR, lists solely in-frame clones and lacks some. The sample has 250,000 to 400,000 clones, roughly 90% seen once. Sequencing was carried out using PBMCs. Receptors were obtained from a young man in good health and CMV-seronegative.

The rearrangement joins TRBV10-3 to TRBJ2-4; D gene ambiguous. The V gene's germline CDR1 is ENHRY and CDR2 SYGVKD. The CDR3 loop spans 15 amino acids. The V and J ends lost 0 bases and 5 bases respectively, with 11 bases between them. The CDR3 DNA reads as TGTGCCATCAGTGAGTCAAATAACAGAGAAAACATTCAGTACTTC. Its protein is CAISESNNRENIQYF.

V gene TRBV7-2 combines with J gene TRBJ2-7; TRBD1 might be the D (5 bases). Germline assignment: CDR1 SGHTA and CDR2 FQGNSA. This CDR3 has 13 amino acids. V lost 5 bases and J 0 bases, leaving 8 bases between the germline ends. CDR3 protein: CASSGASSYEQYF. For the CDR3, the DNA is TGTGCCAGCAGCGGGGCCAGCTCCTACGAGCAGTACTTC.

The V call is TRBV27, the J call TRBJ2-7; weak D call: TRBD1 (5 bases). Deletions cut 6 bases from V and 2 bases from J, with 14 bases between. Germline CDR1 reads MNHEY; CDR2 reads SMNVEV (reference sequence). The CDR3 loop spans 14 amino acids. The CDR3 is CASSPEGAAYEQYF. CDR3 sequence (DNA): TGTGCCAGCAGCCCCGAAGGGGCGGCCTACGAGCAGTACTTC.

This sequence joins TRBV2 and TRBJ2-1, with D perhaps TRBD2 (5 bases). In germline, CDR1 is SNHLY, CDR2 FYNNEI. The ends were cut back, 7 bases at V and 3 bases at J, with 16 bases in the middle. CDR3 size: 15 residues. CDR3 protein: CASTEDGGLYNEQFF. CDR3 nucleotide sequence: TGTGCCAGCACCGAAGATGGAGGACTCTACAATGAGCAGTTCTTC.

The chain combines TRBV29-1 with TRBJ1-2, with 8 nucleotides matching TRBD1. The CDR3 spans 15 residues. Trimming removed 1 base from V and 6 bases from J; junction bases left unmatched: 10. CDR1 and CDR2 from the germline V gene are SQVTM and ANQGSEA. DNA of the CDR3: TGCAGCGTTGAAGGTGGGGCAGGGGGCTGGCATGGCTACACCTTC. It is translated as CSVEGGAGGWHGYTF. Complete variable domain (other parts from reference TRBV29-1 and TRBJ1-2): SAVISQKPSRDICQRGTSLTIQCQVDSQVTMMFWYRQQPGQSLTLIATANQGSEATYESGFVIDKFPISRPNLTFSTLTVSNMSPEDSSIYLCSVEGGAGGWHGYTFGSGTRLTVV.

V is TRBV29-1 and J is TRBJ2-3; 10 nucleotides align to TRBD1. The V gene end was trimmed by 4 bases and the J gene end by 4 bases; junction bases not matched to a gene: 5. Germline V gives CDR1 SQVTM, CDR2 ANQGSEA. This CDR3 is built from 14 residues. DNA for the CDR3: TGCAGCGTTGGGACAGGGGGGTTCGCAGATACGCAGTATTTT. Translation: CSVGTGGFADTQYF.

The gene calls are TRBV7-9 and TRBJ1-1, with TRBD1 matching over 8 bases. The CDR3 is made up of 16 amino acids. Trimming cost V 5 bases and J 1 base; bases outside gene matches: 9. Looked up from germline, CDR1 is SEHNR and CDR2 is FQNEAQ (reference sequence). In nucleotides, the CDR3 is TGTGCCAGCAGCCAGCAGGGGGCCATTGGGAACACTGAAGCTTTCTTT. Translating it yields CASSQQGAIGNTEAFF.

V and J are TRBV4-3 and TRBJ2-1; TRBD2 agrees at 9 bases. The CDR3 contains 14 residues. The germline V gene has CDR1 LGHNA and CDR2 YSLEER. V trimming: 4 bases; J trimming: 8 bases; junction bases outside the gene matches: 6. The CDR3 nucleotides are TGCGCCAGCAGCCGTAGCGGGGGAGTGGATGAGCAGTTCTTC. Amino acids: CASSRSGGVDEQFF.

The chain has TRBV2 and TRBJ1-3, with TRBD1 matching over 7 bases. This CDR3 region has 15 residues. Trimming at V came to 8 bases and at J to 0 bases, leaving 7 bases not matched to a gene. Germline V lookup: CDR1 SNHLY, CDR2 FYNNEI. The CDR3 DNA reads TGTGCCAGCTTGGACAGGCCAAGCTCTGGAAACACCATATATTTT. This gives the protein CASLDRPSSGNTIYF. The full variable domain, in which reference TRBV2 and TRBJ1-3 provide the parts outside the CDR3, is EPEVTQTPSHQVTQMGQEVILRCVPISNHLYFYWYRQILGQKVEFLVSFYNNEISEKSEIFDDQFSVERPDGSNFTLKIRSTKLEDSAMYFCASLDRPSSGNTIYFGEGSWLTVV.

The chain combines TRBV5-1 with TRBJ1-3; 7 bases map to TRBD1. CDR3 length: 17 residues. Germline CDR1 is SGHRS and CDR2 is YFSETQ. Trimming took 2 bases from V and 0 from J; bases not matched to a gene: 8. This CDR3 is CASSFGDSLSSGNTIYF. CDR3 in DNA: TGCGCCAGCAGCTTTGGGGACAGTCTGAGCTCTGGAAACACCATATATTTT. Full variable domain (remainder filled in from reference TRBV5-1 and TRBJ1-3): KAGVTQTPRYLIKTRGQQVTLSCSPISGHRSVSWYQQTPGQGLQFLFEYFSETQRNKGNFPGRFSGRQFSNSRSEMNVSTLELGDSALYLCASSFGDSLSSGNTIYFGEGSWLTVV.

The CDR3 loop reads CASSGASRGLNTEAFF. The CDR3 region has the DNA TGTGCCAGCAGTGGGGCCTCCAGGGGGTTGAACACTGAAGCTTTCTTT. The chain carries TRBV6-1 and TRBJ1-1; 7 nucleotides agree with TRBD1. CDR1 is MNHNS, CDR2 SASEGT, per germline. The CDR3 covers 16 residues. V dropped 4 bases and J dropped 0; count of bases not matched to a gene: 8.

The V gene is TRBV29-1, the J gene TRBJ2-2; tentatively, D is TRBD1 (5 bases). The CDR3 is 13 residues long. Germline CDR1 and CDR2: SQVTM and ANQGSEA. Trimming took off 4 bases at V and 9 bases at J, with 15 bases between the two ends. This CDR3 reads CSVAPGSGRELFF. CDR3 DNA sequence: TGCAGCGTTGCGCCAGGGTCAGGCAGGGAGCTGTTTTTT.

This clone was detected only a few times. V gene TRBV12-5 combines with J gene TRBJ1-2; D remains ambiguous. Germline lookup yields CDR1 LGHNT and CDR2 FRNRAP. V lost 6 bases, J lost 8 bases, and 10 bases lay in between. The length of the CDR3 is 11 residues. CDR3 residues: CASGRSQGYTF. CDR3 bases: TGTGCTAGTGGGCGGTCTCAGGGCTACACCTTC.

V is TRBV5-1 and J is TRBJ1-4; D may be TRBD1 (5 bases). Trimming left V 0 bases short and J 6 bases short, with 9 bases between. There are 14 residues in the CDR3. Germline CDR1 and CDR2: SGHRS and YFSETQ. The CDR3 reads CASSLAGNDEKLFF. The CDR3 coding sequence is TGCGCCAGCAGCTTGGCAGGGAATGATGAAAAACTGTTTTTT.

The chain employs TRBV9 and TRBJ1-1; TRBD1 matches at 9 bases. The J segment lost 5 bases and the V segment lost 0 bases, leaving 5 bases of the junction unmatched. The CDR3 consists of 15 residues. CDR1 and CDR2 (germline): SGDLS, YYNGEE. CDR3 loop: CASSVVGTGLTEAFF. DNA for the CDR3: TGTGCCAGCAGCGTAGTCGGGACAGGGTTAACTGAAGCTTTCTTT.

DNA of the CDR3: TGTGCCAGCAGCTTGGTGGCAGGGTATGGCTACACCTTC. This gives the protein CASSLVAGYGYTF. The chain combines TRBV5-4 with TRBJ1-2; tentative D call: TRBD1 (5 bases). This CDR3 spans 13 amino acids. V lost 0 bases to trimming and J lost 5 bases, with 8 bases between them. Germline lookup yields CDR1 SGHNT and CDR2 YYREEE (reference sequence).

The V and J genes are TRBV4-3 and TRBJ1-2; D perhaps matches TRBD1 (6 bases). The V gene's germline CDR1 is LGHNA and CDR2 YSLEER. The CDR3 totals 14 residues. Trimming took 4 bases from V and 7 from J, leaving 16 bases between them. CDR3 sequence: CASSPTVTGIGYTF. CDR3 sequence (DNA): TGCGCCAGCAGCCCAACGGTTACAGGGATTGGCTACACCTTC.